This T cell receptor beta chain came from a study of T-cell reconstitution after alpha-beta-depleted transplantation in children. General study findings and limits: One year post-transplant, T-cell counts and diversity were largely derived from T cells produced anew.

The TCRbeta library incorporated unique molecular identifiers. TCRdb independently ran MiXCR on the PCR reads; one entry per CDR3 protein. The sample records fewer than 1 million distinct CDR3 sequences, less than 20% being singletons. Details on this clonotype: Its antigen is unknown.

Germline CDR1 is LNHNV and CDR2 is YYDKDF (reference sequence). CDR3 length: 15 amino acids. Trimming pared 0 bases from V and 4 bases from J, leaving 12 bases between. Sequencing was performed on PBMCs, mostly from graft donor cells, taken 360 days after TCRalphabeta/CD19-depleted stem cell transplant. The chain links TRBV15 to TRBJ1-2, with D possibly being TRBD1 (6 bases). This TCR was sampled from a male patient younger than 18 who had a stem cell transplant for acute lymphoblastic leukemia, so the T cells may come from the graft donor. The CDR3 region is CATSRDMGAFYGYTF. In nucleotides, the CDR3 is TGTGCCACCAGCAGAGATATGGGGGCTTTCTATGGCTACACCTTC.